These 6 T cell receptor beta chains were sequenced from one sample in a study of blood T cells in healthy people across ages. The second PCR ran roughly 6 to 11 cycles with a sample-barcoded 5' primer and J-beta primers. TCRdb reanalysed the 5' RACE reads using MiXCR and keeps one entry per CDR3 protein. The sample lists around 1,700,000 distinct CDR3 sequences; approximately 28% were seen once. Sequencing was performed on blood. These receptors all come from a woman aged 25-40 years in good health.

This clonotype has a handful of counts. This chain links TRBV4-1 with TRBJ2-5; 8 nucleotides agree with TRBD2. Germline V gene sequence: CDR1 MGHRA, CDR2 YSYEKL. Losses at the gene ends were 1 base for V and 5 bases for J; bases not matched to a gene: 12. The CDR3 has 17 residues. The CDR3 bases are TGCGCCAGCAGCCAAGCCCCCCGCGGGGGGCCGAGGGAGACCCAGTACTTC. It specifies CASSQAPRGGPRETQYF.

In its sample, this clonotype was seen many times. The chain employs TRBV12-3 or TRBV12-4 and TRBJ1-2, with D hard to call. The CDR3 spans 13 residues. The V end was cut by 3 bases, the J end by 5 bases, with 10 bases between. The chain's CDR3 is CASSFPGQYGYTF. The CDR3 DNA sequence: TGTGCCAGCAGTTTCCCCGGGCAATATGGCTACACCTTC.

The chain carries TRBV2 and TRBJ2-1, with 9 positions matching TRBD2. The germline V gene encodes CDR1 SNHLY and CDR2 FYNNEI. The CDR3 loop spans 15 amino acids. The trim removed 3 bases at V and 8 bases at J, leaving 8 bases unmatched. CDR3 bases: TGTGCCAGCAGTGAGGGGTCTAGCGGGGTTCATGAGCAGTTCTTC. Its translation: CASSEGSSGVHEQFF.

This clonotype occurred a few times. This chain links TRBV7-8 with TRBJ2-7; D gene ambiguous. This CDR3 contains 16 residues. The ends were cut back, 4 bases at V and 2 bases at J, with 18 bases in the middle. Per germline, CDR1 SGHVS and CDR2 FQNEAQ. CDR3 nucleotide sequence: TGTGCCAGCAGCTCCCACTCAGTTAGTGGCCCCTACGAGCAGTACTTC. Translating gives CASSSHSVSGPYEQYF.

The V call is TRBV7-9, the J call TRBJ1-2; a possible D gene is TRBD1 (6 bases). Germline V gene data show CDR1 as SEHNR and CDR2 as FQNEAQ (reference sequence). Trimming removed 2 bases from V and 0 bases from J, with 10 bases in between. CDR3 length: 15 residues. As DNA, the CDR3 is TGTGCCAGCAGCTTAAATGACAGGACTAACTATGGCTACACCTTC. Translation: CASSLNDRTNYGYTF.

J is TRBJ2-7 and V is TRBV20-1; a possible D gene is TRBD1 (6 bases). V was shortened by 2 bases and J by 6 bases, with 20 bases between the two germline ends. Germline CDR1 and CDR2: DFQATT and SNEGSKA (reference sequence). The CDR3 length is 15 residues. The CDR3 loop is CSARSSATGCSEQYF. The CDR3 bases are TGCAGTGCTAGATCTTCCGCGACAGGCTGCTCCGAGCAGTACTTC.